This is a list of T cell receptor beta chains from one sample in a study of T-cell reconstitution after alpha-beta-depleted transplantation in children. TCRdb recomputed calls from the PCR reads with MiXCR, one row per CDR3 protein. The table has 300,000 to 400,000 distinct CDR3 sequences, under 20% seen once; the top ten hold just over 40%. Material: PBMCs, mostly from graft donor cells, obtained 360 days after TCRalphabeta/CD19-depleted stem cell transplant. Source of these receptors: a male patient aged 2 to 9 who had a stem cell transplant for acute lymphoblastic leukemia, so the T cells may come from the graft donor. Each CDR3 is given with its conserved first and last residue. D genes are given only for firm matches. Part of the rows lack a size; the others show once, few, many or a class for expanded clones.

>TRBV20-1|NA|NA|13|TRBJ1-3
CSAREYKENTIYF
TGCAGTGCTAGAGAATACAAGGAGAACACCATATATTTT
>TRBV28|TRBD2|NA|13|TRBJ2-3
CASSFGGGDTQYF
TGTGCCAGCAGTTTTGGCGGGGGGGATACGCAGTATTTT
>TRBV20-1|NA|NA|15|TRBJ2-3
CSAPDFRYSTDTQYF
TGCAGTGCGCCGGACTTTAGATATAGCACAGATACGCAGTATTTT
>TRBV7-8|NA|NA|15|TRBJ1-3
CASSFAGVLGNTIYF
TGTGCCAGCAGCTTTGCAGGGGTGCTCGGAAACACCATATATTTT
>TRBV27|TRBD2|few|16|TRBJ2-5
CASSLYASGRIETQYF
TGTGCCAGCAGTTTATACGCCAGCGGGAGAATAGAGACCCAGTACTTC
>TRBV28|NA|many|15|TRBJ2-1
CASSPGDEPQGEQFF
TGTGCCAGCAGTCCGGGGGACGAACCCCAGGGCGAGCAGTTCTTC
>TRBV10-1|TRBD2|NA|13|TRBJ2-3
CASRLAGSDTQYF
TGCGCCAGCAGGTTAGCGGGATCAGATACGCAGTATTTT
>TRBV7-9|TRBD2|few|16|TRBJ2-7
CASSQLAGGGWDEQYF
TGTGCCAGCAGCCAGCTAGCGGGAGGGGGCTGGGACGAGCAGTACTTC
>TRBV5-1|NA|NA|17|TRBJ1-2
CASSPGLALPTNYGYTF
TGCGCCAGCAGCCCTGGACTTGCCTTACCCACCAACTATGGCTACACCTTC
>TRBV7-2|TRBD2|few|13|TRBJ2-1
CASSLELAGAQFF
TGTGCCAGCAGCTTAGAACTAGCGGGAGCGCAGTTCTTC
>TRBV27|NA|few|13|TRBJ2-3
CASSLSASHTQYF
TGTGCCAGCAGTTTATCAGCATCCCATACGCAGTATTTT
>TRBV4-2|TRBD2|NA|16|TRBJ2-7
CASSPWGGGGPYEQYF
TGTGCCAGCAGCCCTTGGGGGGGAGGCGGTCCCTACGAGCAGTACTTC
>TRBV5-1|NA|NA|15|TRBJ2-5
CASSLEGLLRETQYF
TGCGCCAGCAGCTTGGAAGGACTCTTGAGGGAGACCCAGTACTTC
>TRBV9|TRBD1|few|15|TRBJ2-5
CASNLGTGGSETQYF
TGTGCCAGCAACCTCGGGACAGGGGGCTCAGAGACCCAGTACTTC
>TRBV10-3|NA|many|13|TRBJ1-1
CAIVRQLNTEAFF
TGTGCCATCGTAAGACAGCTGAACACTGAAGCTTTCTTT
>TRBV9|NA|many|12|TRBJ2-3
CASSAQGGVEYF
TGTGCCAGCAGCGCCCAGGGGGGAGTGGAGTATTTT
>TRBV10-3|TRBD2|NA|19|TRBJ2-1
CATTPLKGGSPSSYNEQFF
TGTGCCACCACACCGCTTAAGGGCGGGAGCCCCAGCTCCTACAATGAGCAGTTCTTC
>TRBV20-1|TRBD2|NA|16|TRBJ2-3
CSAILRLAGVTDTQYF
TGCAGTGCTATCCTCAGACTAGCGGGAGTAACAGATACGCAGTATTTT
>TRBV20-1|TRBD1|NA|12|TRBJ2-5
CSALTGPKTQYF
TGCAGTGCCTTGACAGGGCCCAAGACCCAGTACTTC
>TRBV3-1|NA|few|15|TRBJ2-1
CASSQWGREDNEQFF
TGTGCCAGCAGCCAATGGGGCCGGGAAGACAATGAGCAGTTCTTC
>TRBV3-1|TRBD1|few|14|TRBJ2-7
CASSLTGGDYEQYF
TGTGCCAGCAGCCTGACAGGGGGCGACTACGAGCAGTACTTC
>TRBV7-3|NA|many|16|TRBJ2-6
CASSLRGFSGANVLTF
TGTGCCAGCAGCTTACGTGGGTTCTCTGGGGCCAACGTCCTGACTTTC
>TRBV5-6|TRBD1|many|14|TRBJ2-5
CASSLRDRVQTQYF
TGTGCCAGCAGCCTAAGGGACAGGGTACAGACCCAGTACTTC
>TRBV5-1|NA|many|14|TRBJ2-1
CASSLGLGAGEQFF
TGCGCCAGCAGCTTGGGACTAGGGGCGGGGGAGCAGTTCTTC
>TRBV10-3|NA|few|15|TRBJ2-5
CAISGRPGDEETQYF
TGTGCCATCAGTGGTAGGCCAGGGGATGAAGAGACCCAGTACTTC
>TRBV5-6|NA|NA|13|TRBJ2-7
CASSPLGRAEQYF
TGTGCCAGCAGCCCTTTGGGCAGGGCCGAGCAGTACTTC
>TRBV12-3/TRBV12-4|TRBD2|few|17|TRBJ2-2
CASSFGPGLADTGELFF
TGTGCCAGCAGTTTCGGTCCGGGACTAGCGGACACCGGGGAGCTGTTTTTT
>TRBV5-1|NA|NA|13|TRBJ2-7
CASSLTVGYEQYF
TGCGCCAGCAGCTTGACAGTGGGCTACGAGCAGTACTTC
>TRBV12-3/TRBV12-4|NA|many|12|TRBJ2-5
CASSFLVETQYF
TGTGCCAGCAGTTTCTTGGTAGAGACCCAGTACTTC
>TRBV3-1|TRBD1|NA|14|TRBJ1-2
CASSPTGADYGYTF
TGTGCCAGCAGTCCGACAGGGGCTGACTATGGCTACACCTTC
>TRBV12-3/TRBV12-4|NA|NA|14|TRBJ1-5
CASSLGRANQPQHF
TGTGCCAGCAGTTTAGGCAGGGCGAATCAGCCCCAGCATTTT
>TRBV12-3/TRBV12-4|NA|NA|15|TRBJ1-6
CASRTHTPPYSPLHF
TGTGCCAGCAGAACCCATACCCCCCCGTATTCACCCCTCCACTTT
>TRBV30|NA|NA|17|TRBJ2-7
CAWSPPGGTLASYEQYF
TGTGCCTGGAGCCCCCCGGGCGGGACCCTTGCGTCCTACGAGCAGTACTTC
>TRBV4-1|NA|few|16|TRBJ2-7
CASSQDGGRSSYEQYF
TGCGCCAGCAGCCAAGATGGAGGGCGAAGCTCCTACGAGCAGTACTTC
>TRBV7-8|NA|NA|15|TRBJ2-5
CASSRDGPYQETQYF
TGTGCCAGCAGCCGGGACGGTCCCTACCAAGAGACCCAGTACTTC
>TRBV28|NA|few|20|TRBJ2-1
CASSLWDPVWGGHVLNEQFF
TGTGCCAGCAGTTTATGGGATCCAGTATGGGGGGGACACGTCCTCAATGAGCAGTTCTTC
>TRBV6-5|NA|few|14|TRBJ1-1
CASSNYRENTEAFF
TGTGCCAGCAGTAACTACAGGGAGAACACTGAAGCTTTCTTT
>TRBV20-1|TRBD2|many|16|TRBJ2-1
CSAGGLAGKLVNEQFF
TGCAGTGCTGGAGGACTAGCGGGAAAGTTGGTCAATGAGCAGTTCTTC
>TRBV4-3|NA|few|15|TRBJ2-3
CASSHSSGQTDTQYF
TGCGCCAGCAGCCACTCCTCAGGACAGACAGATACGCAGTATTTT
>TRBV25-1|NA|NA|17|TRBJ2-6
CASSEWGEFPGANVLTF
TGTGCCAGCAGTGAATGGGGGGAGTTTCCTGGGGCCAACGTCCTGACTTTC
>TRBV6-5|TRBD2|NA|15|TRBJ2-2
CASSSAGGVTGELFF
TGTGCCAGCAGTTCTGCGGGAGGGGTCACCGGGGAGCTGTTTTTT
>TRBV5-6|NA|few|17|TRBJ2-2
CASSLGLSGGRAGELFF
TGTGCCAGCAGCTTGGGATTGAGCGGAGGACGGGCCGGGGAGCTGTTTTTT